This TCR beta chain emerged from a study of blood T cell repertoires in COVID-19. Study in general: Samples representing acute and convalescent COVID-19 were sourced from the United States, Italy and Spain.

This clone was seen a single time. TCRdb's copy holds only in-frame clones and misses some; the assay was immunoSEQ multiplex PCR. Of around 190,000 clones in the sample, roughly 82% are singletons; the top ten hold around 7.8%. This CDR3 contains 14 residues. Looked up from germline, CDR1 is LNHNV and CDR2 is YYDKDF (reference sequence). V shed 0 bases and J shed 2 bases, with 8 bases lying between them. The rearrangement links TRBV15 to TRBJ2-7; tentative D call: TRBD1 (5 bases). Sequenced input: peripheral blood. The clonotype originates from an older woman with COVID-19, enrolled during active disease. CDR3 protein: CATSRDPGTYEQYV. The CDR3 coding sequence is TGTGCCACCAGCAGAGATCCAGGGACCTACGAGCAGTACGTC.